The clone carrying this T cell receptor beta chain was counted only a few times. This specimen belongs to a study of blood T cells in healthy people across ages. A second about 7 to 11 cycle PCR used barcoded and J-beta primers. TCRdb redid the calling of the 5' RACE reads with MiXCR, one entry per CDR3 protein. The sample shows about 1,400,000 distinct CDR3 sequences, roughly 64% of them seen only once. The CDR3 has 11 amino acids. Trimming removed 5 bases at V and 8 bases at J, with 10 bases between. Germline V CDR1 and CDR2: DFQATT, SNEGSKA (reference sequence). The sequenced material came from blood. This receptor was identified in a man between 18 and 29 years old in good health. This chain links TRBV20-1 with TRBJ2-1; D ambiguous. DNA for the CDR3: TGCAGTGCTGAACGCTCGGATGAGCAGTTCTTC. Translated, it gives CSAERSDEQFF.